The next 21 T cell receptor beta chains were all read from a single sample in a study of metastatic and nonmetastatic thyroid tumors. Thyroid surgery took place with no prior treatment in any patient. TCRdb redid the clone calls on the PCR reads using MiXCR. There are 22,000 or so clones in the sample; 36% occur only once, and about a fifth lies in the top ten. The sample consisted of blood. These receptors were collected from a male donor with papillary thyroid cancer or a benign thyroid nodule (not recorded which). Some clones in this sample may be carry-over from other donors' samples.

This clone showed up many times. The chain employs TRBV29-1 and TRBJ2-7; 10 bases are shared with TRBD1. Losses at the gene ends were 2 bases for V and 7 bases for J; bases not matched to a gene: 14. Per germline, CDR1 SQVTM and CDR2 ANQGSEA. This CDR3 is 16 amino acids long. The CDR3 sequence is CSVERVGGQGSYEQYF. CDR3 in DNA: TGCAGCGTTGAAAGGGTCGGGGGACAGGGGTCGTATGAGCAGTACTTC.

This clone is medium-sized. The CDR3, as DNA: TGTGCCAGCAGTTTAAATCTGAATAGCTACGAGCAGTACTTC. This encodes CASSLNLNSYEQYF. The chain couples TRBV12-3 or TRBV12-4 to TRBJ2-7; D is unresolved. The CDR3 totals 14 residues. With 2 bases removed from V and 3 bases from J, the gap between germline ends came to 11 bases.

This clone was found many times. The chain links TRBV7-9 to TRBJ2-7; D is possibly TRBD2 (5 bases). This CDR3 has 13 amino acids. V was shortened by 2 bases and J by 6 bases, with 11 bases between the two germline ends. Germline V gives CDR1 SEHNR, CDR2 FQNEAQ (reference sequence). CDR3 protein: CASSLIRESEQYF. The DNA of the CDR3 is TGTGCCAGCAGCTTAATTAGGGAGAGCGAGCAGTACTTC.

This clone came up a few times. This sequence joins TRBV28 and TRBJ2-2; no reliable D call. The CDR3 is made up of 13 amino acids. V was clipped by 8 bases and J by 0 bases, with 7 bases between them. CDR1 and CDR2 (germline): MDHEN, SYDVKM. This chain's CDR3 is CASQRANTGELFF. In DNA, the CDR3 is TGTGCCAGCCAACGGGCGAACACCGGGGAGCTGTTTTTT.

This clone was recorded a few times. This chain connects TRBV29-1 to TRBJ1-1, with 8 bases matching TRBD1. The germline gives CDR1 SQVTM, CDR2 ANQGSEA. V trimming: 0 bases; J trimming: 3 bases; junction bases outside the gene matches: 3. The CDR3 consists of 14 residues. The CDR3 nucleotides read TGCAGCGTTGAAGAAGGACAGGGAGACACTGAAGCTTTCTTT. The encoded protein is CSVEEGQGDTEAFF.

The V gene is TRBV10-1, the J gene TRBJ2-3; the match to TRBD2 covers 8 bases. CDR3 size: 15 residues. The J segment lost 5 bases and the V segment lost 3 bases, leaving 7 bases of the junction unmatched. Germline lookup yields CDR1 WNHNN and CDR2 SYGVQD (reference sequence). This chain's CDR3 is CASSEGAGDKDTQYF. In DNA, the CDR3 is TGCGCCAGCAGTGAAGGAGCGGGGGATAAAGATACGCAGTATTTT.

This clone has just a few counts. V usage is TRBV6-1 and J usage is TRBJ2-7; the match to TRBD2 covers 9 bases. The germline V gene has CDR1 MNHNS and CDR2 SASEGT. The CDR3 is 15 residues long. Trimming cost V 4 bases and J 0 bases; bases outside gene matches: 4. The CDR3 spells CASSVETSGSYEQYF. DNA for the CDR3: TGTGCCAGCAGTGTGGAGACTAGCGGCTCCTACGAGCAGTACTTC.

The sample holds a few counts of this clone. This CDR3 fails to terminate in the conserved phenylalanine or tryptophan, so it likely reflects a read error. The limits of the CDR3 on the DNA are not certain, so only TCRdb's listed CDR3 is given. The gene calls are TRBV5-1 and TRBJ2-6. Germline V gives CDR1 SGHRS, CDR2 YFSETQ. The CDR3 is 8 residues long, ends included. This chain's CDR3 is CASSPGLY.

The rearrangement links TRBV27 to TRBJ2-7; TRBD1 aligns across 10 bases. Germline V lookup: CDR1 MNHEY, CDR2 SMNVEV (reference sequence). With V trimmed by 4 bases and J by 5 bases, 2 bases remained unmatched. The length of the CDR3 is 13 residues. The CDR3 region is CASSWTGGNEQYF. The CDR3 coding sequence is TGTGCCAGCAGTTGGACAGGGGGTAACGAGCAGTACTTC.

Points on this clone: A read error is likely, as this CDR3 ends without the conserved phenylalanine or tryptophan. It is unclear where the CDR3 begins or ends on the DNA, so no DNA is shown, and the CDR3 is as TCRdb lists it. This chain joins TRBV5-1 and TRBJ2-1. Germline-derived CDR1 and CDR2 are SGHRS and YFSETQ. A total of 8 residues make up the CDR3, ends included. This chain's CDR3 is CASSPRTS.

This clone ranks as medium-sized. DNA of the CDR3: TGCGCCAGCAGCTTGGCGGGAGTCTCCTACGAGCAGTACTTC. It is translated as CASSLAGVSYEQYF. This chain connects TRBV5-1 to TRBJ2-7; D might be TRBD2 (6 bases). Germline loops: CDR1 SGHRS, CDR2 YFSETQ. The CDR3 is made up of 14 amino acids. V gave up 0 bases and J gave up 0 bases, with 7 bases separating them. The complete variable domain, with remaining parts taken from reference TRBV5-1 and TRBJ2-7, reads KAGVTQTPRYLIKTRGQQVTLSCSPISGHRSVSWYQQTPGQGLQFLFEYFSETQRNKGNFPGRFSGRQFSNSRSEMNVSTLELGDSALYLCASSLAGVSYEQYFGPGTRLTVT.

A few counts support this clone. The chain couples TRBV6-2 or TRBV6-3 to TRBJ2-1, with D perhaps TRBD1 or TRBD2 (5 bases each). Trimming shortened V by 6 bases and J by 8 bases, and 14 bases separated the two germline ends. The CDR3 has 13 amino acids. Germline-derived CDR1 and CDR2 are MNHEY and SVGEGT. The CDR3 coding sequence is TGTGCCAGCAGAAAGTTGGTGGGACATGAGCAGTTCTTC. Residues: CASRKLVGHEQFF.

The chain combines TRBV11-2 with TRBJ2-1, with D hard to call. This CDR3 contains 12 residues. Per the germline V gene, CDR1 is SGHAT and CDR2 is FQNNGV. Trimming removed 3 bases at V and 9 bases at J, with 9 bases between. CDR3 DNA sequence: TGTGCCAGCAGCTTCAGGAGCTTTGAGCAGTTCTTC. Residues: CASSFRSFEQFF.

A few counts support this clone. Written as DNA, the CDR3 is TGTGCCAGCAGTTACAGGGGACAGGGTAGCGAGCAGTACTTC. It is translated as CASSYRGQGSEQYF. The chain joins TRBV6-2 or TRBV6-3 to TRBJ2-7, with 9 bases fitting TRBD1. CDR1 and CDR2 (germline): MNHEY, SVGEGT. CDR3 size: 14 residues. The trim removed 2 bases at V and 6 bases at J, leaving 5 bases unmatched.

This clone was observed at least ten times. As the CDR3 is not closed by the conserved phenylalanine or tryptophan, this likely results from a read error. The chain is built from TRBV5-1 and TRBJ2-1; D is possibly TRBD2 (6 bases). This CDR3 has 15 residues. Germline V lookup: CDR1 SGHRS, CDR2 YFSETQ. V was clipped by 4 bases and J by 3 bases, with 14 bases between them. The CDR3 DNA is TGCGCCAGCAGCATCGGGACTTGGGTCTACAATGAGCAGTTCGTC. This encodes CASSIGTWVYNEQFV.

This clone counts as medium-sized. The V call is TRBV20-1, the J call TRBJ2-5; weak D call: TRBD2 (7 bases). The CDR3 runs 16 residues. Germline-derived CDR1 and CDR2 are DFQATT and SNEGSKA (reference sequence). With 1 base removed from V and 2 bases from J, the gap between germline ends came to 17 bases. CDR3 sequence (DNA): TGCAGTGCTAGAGGCTCGGGGAGGGGGTCACAAGAGACCCAGTACTTC. Translating it yields CSARGSGRGSQETQYF.

This chain joins TRBV2 and TRBJ2-7; 8 nucleotides agree with TRBD1. Per the germline V gene, CDR1 is SNHLY and CDR2 is FYNNEI. With V trimmed by 6 bases and J by 6 bases, 4 bases remained unmatched. The CDR3 is 12 residues long. As DNA, the CDR3 is TGTGCCAGCAGCCGGACAGGGCGCGAGCAGTACTTC. This encodes CASSRTGREQYF.

V and J are TRBV27 and TRBJ1-2, with a tentative D call TRBD1 (5 bases). Trimming cost V 4 bases and J 0 bases, with 9 bases left between them. Germline loops: CDR1 MNHEY, CDR2 SMNVEV (reference sequence). The CDR3 sequence is 14 residues long. CDR3 coding DNA: TGTGCCAGCAGTTCAGGGTACTCTAACTATGGCTACACCTTC. This sequence encodes CASSSGYSNYGYTF.

This clone was detected once. The chain recombines TRBV20-1 with TRBJ1-1; D unclear. V lost 5 bases, J lost 1 base, and 14 bases lay in between. CDR3 length equals 14 residues. CDR1 and CDR2 (germline): DFQATT, SNEGSKA (reference sequence). CDR3 sequence (DNA): TGCAGTGCTCCTGAAGGCCCCTCGAACACTGAAGCTTTCTTT. It specifies CSAPEGPSNTEAFF.

This clone was recorded at least ten times. The chain links TRBV2 to TRBJ2-3, with 9 bases fitting TRBD2. In germline, CDR1 is SNHLY, CDR2 FYNNEI. The CDR3 runs to 14 residues. With 7 bases clipped from V and 6 bases from J, the junction kept 8 bases outside the gene matches. CDR3 residues: CASTGSGSGDTQYF. CDR3 bases: TGTGCCAGCACAGGTAGCGGGAGTGGTGATACGCAGTATTTT.

This clone was observed a single time. V and J are TRBV5-1 and TRBJ2-7, with a possible D match to TRBD1 (6 bases). Trimming cost V 0 bases and J 9 bases, with 16 bases left between them. This CDR3 is 14 amino acids long. Germline V gene sequence: CDR1 SGHRS, CDR2 YFSETQ. CDR3 amino acids: CASSLGLGARVQYF. CDR3 in DNA: TGCGCCAGCAGCTTGGGTTTGGGGGCGCGGGTGCAGTACTTC. Full variable domain (rest looked up from reference TRBV5-1 and TRBJ2-7): KAGVTQTPRYLIKTRGQQVTLSCSPISGHRSVSWYQQTPGQGLQFLFEYFSETQRNKGNFPGRFSGRQFSNSRSEMNVSTLELGDSALYLCASSLGLGARVQYFGPGTRLTVT.